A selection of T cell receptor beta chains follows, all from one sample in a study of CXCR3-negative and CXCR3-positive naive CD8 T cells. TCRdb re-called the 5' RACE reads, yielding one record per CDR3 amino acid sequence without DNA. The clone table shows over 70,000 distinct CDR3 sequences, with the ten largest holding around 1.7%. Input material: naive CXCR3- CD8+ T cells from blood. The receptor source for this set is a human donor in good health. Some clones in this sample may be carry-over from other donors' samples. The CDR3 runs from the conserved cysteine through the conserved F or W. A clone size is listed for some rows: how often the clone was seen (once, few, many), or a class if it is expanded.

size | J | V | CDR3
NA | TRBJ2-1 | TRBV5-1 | CASSLGLSNEQFF
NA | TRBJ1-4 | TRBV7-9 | CASSSPGDPSEKLFF
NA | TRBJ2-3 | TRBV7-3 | CASSLTTESTDTQYF
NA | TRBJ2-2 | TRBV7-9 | CASSELSGVTGELFF
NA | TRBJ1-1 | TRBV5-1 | CASSSAGGYTEAFF
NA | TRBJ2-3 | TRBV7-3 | CASSQSGSWTDTQYF
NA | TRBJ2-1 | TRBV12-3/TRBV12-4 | CASTGVWNEQFF
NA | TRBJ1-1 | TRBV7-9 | CASSPPGRGLNTEAFF
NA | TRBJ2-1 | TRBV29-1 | CSVADGPYNEQFF
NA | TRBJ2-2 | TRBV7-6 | CASSSTSENTGELFF
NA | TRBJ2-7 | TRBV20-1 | CSARDARQDYYEQYF
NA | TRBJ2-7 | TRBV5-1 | CASSTTAYEQYF
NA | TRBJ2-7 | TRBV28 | CASRDRDIYEQYF
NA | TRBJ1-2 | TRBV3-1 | CASSQDYRDRVGYTF
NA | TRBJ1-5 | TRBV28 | CASSLPRDGGAGQPQHF
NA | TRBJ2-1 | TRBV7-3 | CASSLTLAGAWGNEQFF
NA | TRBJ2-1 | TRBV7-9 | CASSPRTSGGPSSYNEQFF
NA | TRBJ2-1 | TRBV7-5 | CISVSEAWVPGFNEQFF
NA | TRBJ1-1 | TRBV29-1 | CSVEGVSGGAFF
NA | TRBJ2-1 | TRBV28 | CASSFSGEAYNEQFF
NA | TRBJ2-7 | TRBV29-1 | CSVVWDSAYEQYF
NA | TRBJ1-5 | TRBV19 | CASSLTPGTYQNSNQPQHF
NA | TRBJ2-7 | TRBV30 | CAYNLEFSDYEQYF
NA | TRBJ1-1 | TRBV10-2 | CASRELTNTEAFF
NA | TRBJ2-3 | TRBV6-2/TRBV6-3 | CASSYVRTDAQYF
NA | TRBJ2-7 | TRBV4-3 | CASSQDRRISYEQYF
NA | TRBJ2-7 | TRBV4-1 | CASSQAGLGVYEQYF
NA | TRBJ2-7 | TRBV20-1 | CSARVSGSYEQYF
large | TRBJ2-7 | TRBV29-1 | CSVSQGAFYEQYF
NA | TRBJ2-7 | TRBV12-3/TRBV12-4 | CASAQVPTYEQYF
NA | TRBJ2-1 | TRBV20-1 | CSALAGGNNEQFF
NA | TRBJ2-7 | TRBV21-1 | CASSNPFGDEQYF
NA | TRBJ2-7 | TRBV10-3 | CAISEGRGFGEQYF
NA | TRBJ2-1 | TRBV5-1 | CASSPPRLGTEQFF
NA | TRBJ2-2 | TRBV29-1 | CSGQAEGDTGELFF
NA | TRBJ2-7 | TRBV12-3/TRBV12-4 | CASSYGLYYEQYF
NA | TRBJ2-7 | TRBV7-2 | CASSPGGDSYEQYF
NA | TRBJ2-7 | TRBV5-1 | CASSFTGYSYEQYF
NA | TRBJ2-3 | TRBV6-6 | CASSSPGGAIDTQYF
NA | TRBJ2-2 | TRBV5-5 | CASSLGLGQLNTGELFF
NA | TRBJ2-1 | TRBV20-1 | CSAREQGYEQFF
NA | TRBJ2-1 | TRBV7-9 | CASSLGLVNEQFF
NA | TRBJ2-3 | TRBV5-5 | CASSDRESRADTQYF
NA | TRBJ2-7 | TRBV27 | CASSLKRDSYEQYF
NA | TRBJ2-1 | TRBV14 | CASSPLSRASYNEQFF
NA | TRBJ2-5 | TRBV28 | CASSFQGAGKETQYF
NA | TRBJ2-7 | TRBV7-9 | CASSLARMPYEQYF
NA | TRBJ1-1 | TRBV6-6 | CASSYNVEQGENTEAFF
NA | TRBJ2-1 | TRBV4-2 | CASSQDFSVNEQFF
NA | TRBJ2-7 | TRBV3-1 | CASSPTGTGDFYEQYF
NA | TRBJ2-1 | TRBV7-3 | CASSLAGTPNEQFF